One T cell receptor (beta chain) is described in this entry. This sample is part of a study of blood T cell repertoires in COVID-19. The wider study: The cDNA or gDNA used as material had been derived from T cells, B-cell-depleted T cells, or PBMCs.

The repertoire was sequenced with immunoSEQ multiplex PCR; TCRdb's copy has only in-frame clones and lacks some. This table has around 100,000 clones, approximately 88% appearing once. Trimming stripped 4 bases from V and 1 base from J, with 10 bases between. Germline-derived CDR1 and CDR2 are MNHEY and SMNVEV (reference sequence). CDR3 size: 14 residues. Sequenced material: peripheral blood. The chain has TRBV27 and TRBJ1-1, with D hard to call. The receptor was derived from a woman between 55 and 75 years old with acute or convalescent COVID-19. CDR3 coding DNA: TGTGCCAGCAGTTACCCGGGAAAGAACACTGAAGCTTTCTTT. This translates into CASSYPGKNTEAFF.